A selection of T cell receptor beta chains follows, all from one sample in a study of T cell changes during pregnancy in multiple sclerosis. The data were produced by immunoSEQ multiplex PCR, yet TCRdb's version contains in-frame clones alone and is incomplete. The table shows around 110,000 clones, with about 90% occurring only once. Specimen: peripheral blood, collected before pregnancy. The receptors shown here come from a female donor with multiple sclerosis, enrolled in a pregnancy study. Both conserved end residues are part of each CDR3. A D gene is named only where the DNA matches it firmly. Size tells how often a clone was seen (once, few, many) or the class of an expanded clone, and some rows leave it out.

j_call,clone_size,v_call,d_call,cdr3_aa,cdr3_nt
TRBJ2-7,once,TRBV5-4,TRBD2,CASSWQLANEQYF,TGTGCCAGCAGCTGGCAACTAGCGAACGAGCAGTACTTC
TRBJ1-2,-,TRBV5-4,-,CASSLLQGDYGYTF,TGTGCCAGCAGCTTGTTACAGGGAGACTATGGCTACACCTTC
TRBJ1-2,-,TRBV5-6,TRBD1,CASSLKGTELLANYGYTF,TGTGCCAGCAGCTTGAAGGGGACAGAGCTACTGGCTAACTATGGCTACACCTTC
TRBJ1-1,-,TRBV7-9,TRBD1,CASSLQGAQNTEAFF,TGTGCCAGCAGCTTACAGGGGGCTCAGAACACTGAAGCTTTCTTT
TRBJ2-3,-,TRBV4-3,-,CASSQELAVTDTQYF,TGCGCCAGCAGCCAAGAATTAGCAGTAACAGATACGCAGTATTTT
TRBJ2-1,-,TRBV7-9,TRBD1,CASSFSTGYEQFF,TGTGCCAGCAGCTTCTCGACAGGGTATGAGCAGTTCTTC
TRBJ1-3,-,TRBV11-2,-,CASSLSADGTGNTIYF,TGTGCCAGCAGCTTAAGTGCCGACGGGACTGGAAACACCATATATTTT
TRBJ1-3,-,TRBV11-1,-,CASSLTGGGRAGNTIYF,TGTGCCAGCAGCCTCACCGGGGGAGGTCGCGCTGGAAACACCATATATTTT
TRBJ2-1,-,TRBV5-5,-,CASSLTGTYNEQFF,TGTGCCAGCAGCCTTACGGGGACCTACAATGAGCAGTTCTTC
TRBJ1-1,-,TRBV5-4,TRBD1,CASSLGGTGEAFF,TGTGCCAGCAGCTTGGGTGGGACAGGTGAAGCTTTCTTT
TRBJ2-3,-,TRBV19,-,CASTNRGTDTQYF,TGTGCCAGTACCAATAGGGGGACAGATACGCAGTATTTT
TRBJ1-2,-,TRBV5-4,-,CASSLEVATNYGYTF,TGTGCCAGCAGCTTGGAGGTAGCCACTAACTATGGCTACACCTTC
TRBJ2-5,-,TRBV7-9,-,CASSLARGETQYF,TGCGCCAGCAGCTTAGCTCGGGGGGAGACCCAGTACTTC
TRBJ2-3,-,TRBV7-3,TRBD1,CASREQGFSTDTQYF,TGTGCCAGCAGGGAACAGGGGTTTAGCACAGATACGCAGTATTTT
TRBJ2-3,-,TRBV27,TRBD2,CASSLMQSGRPSNTQYF,TGTGCCAGCAGTTTAATGCAAAGCGGGAGGCCGTCGAATACGCAGTATTTT
TRBJ1-2,-,TRBV19,-,CASSPRGWGYGYTF,TGTGCCAGTAGTCCCAGGGGCTGGGGCTATGGCTACACCTTC
TRBJ1-1,-,TRBV28,TRBD1,CASSLIQGAIRTEAFF,TGTGCCAGCAGTTTGATCCAGGGGGCTATAAGGACTGAAGCTTTCTTT